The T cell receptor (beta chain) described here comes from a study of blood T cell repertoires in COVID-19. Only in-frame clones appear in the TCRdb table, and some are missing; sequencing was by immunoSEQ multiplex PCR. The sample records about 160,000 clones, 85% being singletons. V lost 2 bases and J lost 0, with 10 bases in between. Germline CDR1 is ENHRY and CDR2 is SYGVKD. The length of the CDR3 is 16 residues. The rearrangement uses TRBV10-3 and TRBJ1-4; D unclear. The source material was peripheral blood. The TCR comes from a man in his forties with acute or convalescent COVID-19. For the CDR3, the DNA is TGTGCCATCAGTGAGCGGGCAGCGGCAACTAATGAAAAACTGTTTTTT. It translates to CAISERAAATNEKLFF.